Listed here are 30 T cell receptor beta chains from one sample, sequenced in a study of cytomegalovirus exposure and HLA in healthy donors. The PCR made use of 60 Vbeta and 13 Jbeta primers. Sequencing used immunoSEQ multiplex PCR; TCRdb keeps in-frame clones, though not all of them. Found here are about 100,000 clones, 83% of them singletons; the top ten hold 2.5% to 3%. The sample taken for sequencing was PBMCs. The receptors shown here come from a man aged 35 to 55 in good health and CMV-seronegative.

CDR3 sequence reads: CASSSGRGQDYEQYF. The CDR3 DNA reads as TGTGCCAGCTCAAGCGGCAGGGGGCAGGACTACGAGCAGTACTTC. The genes are TRBV18 and TRBJ2-7, with 8 nucleotides matching TRBD1. The CDR3 sequence is 15 residues long. From germline, CDR1 is KGHSH and CDR2 LQKENI. Trimming at V came to 5 bases and at J to 3 bases, leaving 9 bases not matched to a gene.

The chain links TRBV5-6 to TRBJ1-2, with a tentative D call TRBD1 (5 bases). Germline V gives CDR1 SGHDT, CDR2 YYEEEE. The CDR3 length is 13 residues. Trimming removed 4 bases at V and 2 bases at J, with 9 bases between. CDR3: CASSRGANYGYTF. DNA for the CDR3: TGTGCCAGCAGCCGCGGGGCGAACTATGGCTACACCTTC.

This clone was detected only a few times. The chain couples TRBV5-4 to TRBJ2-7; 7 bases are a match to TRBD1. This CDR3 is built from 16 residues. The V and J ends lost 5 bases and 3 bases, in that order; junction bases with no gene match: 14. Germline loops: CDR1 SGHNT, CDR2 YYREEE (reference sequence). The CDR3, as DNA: TGTGCCAGCAGTAACCCCCCCGGGACAGCTCTCTACGAGCAGTACTTC. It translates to CASSNPPGTALYEQYF.

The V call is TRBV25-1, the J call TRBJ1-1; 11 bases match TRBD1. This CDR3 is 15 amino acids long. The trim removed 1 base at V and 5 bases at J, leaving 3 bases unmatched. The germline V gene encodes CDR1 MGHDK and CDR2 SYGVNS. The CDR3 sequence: CASSESGTGGTEAFF. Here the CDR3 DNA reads TGTGCCAGCAGTGAATCGGGGACAGGGGGTACTGAAGCTTTCTTT.

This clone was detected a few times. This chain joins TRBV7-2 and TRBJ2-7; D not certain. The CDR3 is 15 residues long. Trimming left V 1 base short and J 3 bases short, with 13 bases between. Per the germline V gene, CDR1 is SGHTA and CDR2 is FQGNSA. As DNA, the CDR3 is TGTGCCAGCAGCTTAGGGCAGGTCCCCCTCTACGAGCAGTACTTC. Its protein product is CASSLGQVPLYEQYF.

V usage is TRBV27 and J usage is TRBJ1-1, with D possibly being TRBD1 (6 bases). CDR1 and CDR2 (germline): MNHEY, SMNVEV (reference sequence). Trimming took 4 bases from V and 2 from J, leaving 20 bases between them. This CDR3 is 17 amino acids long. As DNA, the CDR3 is TGTGCCAGCAGTTCCGCCCTCCTGGACAGAACTAACACTGAAGCTTTCTTT. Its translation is CASSSALLDRTNTEAFF.

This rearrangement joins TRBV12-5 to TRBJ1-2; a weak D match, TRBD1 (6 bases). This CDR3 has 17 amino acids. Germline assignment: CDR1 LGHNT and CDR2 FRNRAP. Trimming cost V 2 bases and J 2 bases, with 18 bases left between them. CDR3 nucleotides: TGTGCTAGTGGTTTGCGCACAGACCACAGGGTAAACTATGGCTACACCTTC. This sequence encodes CASGLRTDHRVNYGYTF.

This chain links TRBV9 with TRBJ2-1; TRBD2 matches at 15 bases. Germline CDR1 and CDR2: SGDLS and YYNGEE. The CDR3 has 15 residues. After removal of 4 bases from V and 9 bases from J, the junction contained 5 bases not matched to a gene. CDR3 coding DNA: TGTGCCAGCAGCCCAGGACTAGCGGGGGGGGGTGAGCAGTTCTTC. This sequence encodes CASSPGLAGGGEQFF.

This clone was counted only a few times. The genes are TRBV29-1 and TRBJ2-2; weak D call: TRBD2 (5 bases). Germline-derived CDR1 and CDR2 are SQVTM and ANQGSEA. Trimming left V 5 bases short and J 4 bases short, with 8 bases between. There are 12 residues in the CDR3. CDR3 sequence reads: CSVSDFTGELFF. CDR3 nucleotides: TGCAGCGTTTCGGACTTCACCGGGGAGCTGTTTTTT.

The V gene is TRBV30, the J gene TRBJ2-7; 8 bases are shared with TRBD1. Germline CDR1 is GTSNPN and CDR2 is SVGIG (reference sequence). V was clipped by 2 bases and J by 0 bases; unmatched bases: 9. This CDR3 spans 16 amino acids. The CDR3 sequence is CAWSRTGTGVSYEQYF. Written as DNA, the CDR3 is TGTGCCTGGAGTCGCACCGGGACAGGCGTCTCCTACGAGCAGTACTTC.

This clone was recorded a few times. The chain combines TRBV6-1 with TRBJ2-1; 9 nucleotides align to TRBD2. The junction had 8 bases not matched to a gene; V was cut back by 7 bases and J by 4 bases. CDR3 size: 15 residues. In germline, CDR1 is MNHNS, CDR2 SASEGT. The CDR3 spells CASTRASGAYNEQFF. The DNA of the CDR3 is TGTGCCAGCACGAGAGCTAGCGGGGCTTACAATGAGCAGTTCTTC.

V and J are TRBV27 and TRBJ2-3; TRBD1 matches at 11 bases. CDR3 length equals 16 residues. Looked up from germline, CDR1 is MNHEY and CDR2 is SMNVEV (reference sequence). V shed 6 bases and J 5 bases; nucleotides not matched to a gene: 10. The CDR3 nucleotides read TGTGCCAGCAGAACGAGAGGACAGGGGGCTGGAGATACGCAGTATTTT. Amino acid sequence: CASRTRGQGAGDTQYF.

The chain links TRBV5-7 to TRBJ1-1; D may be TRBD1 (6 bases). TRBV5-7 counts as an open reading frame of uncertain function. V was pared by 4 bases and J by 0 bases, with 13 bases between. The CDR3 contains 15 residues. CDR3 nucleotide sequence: TGTGCCAGCAGCGGACAGCTAAACTTGAACACTGAAGCTTTCTTT. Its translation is CASSGQLNLNTEAFF.

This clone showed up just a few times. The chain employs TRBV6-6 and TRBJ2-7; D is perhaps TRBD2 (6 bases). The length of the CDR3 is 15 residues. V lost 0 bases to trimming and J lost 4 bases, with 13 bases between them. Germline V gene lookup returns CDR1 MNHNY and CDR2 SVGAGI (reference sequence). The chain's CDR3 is CASSYSGGSGYEQYF. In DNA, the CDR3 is TGTGCCAGCAGTTACTCTGGGGGGTCGGGGTACGAGCAGTACTTC.

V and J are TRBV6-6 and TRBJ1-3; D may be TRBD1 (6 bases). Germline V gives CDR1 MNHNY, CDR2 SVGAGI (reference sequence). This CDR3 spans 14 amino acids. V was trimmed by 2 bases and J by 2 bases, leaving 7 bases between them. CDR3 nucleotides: TGTGCCAGCAGTTACCGGACAGCTGGAAACACCATATATTTT. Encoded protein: CASSYRTAGNTIYF.

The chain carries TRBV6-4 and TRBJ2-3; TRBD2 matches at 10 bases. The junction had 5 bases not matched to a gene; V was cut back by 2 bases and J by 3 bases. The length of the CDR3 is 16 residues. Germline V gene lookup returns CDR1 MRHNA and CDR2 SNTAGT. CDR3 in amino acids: CASSDKASGGTDTQYF. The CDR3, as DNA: TGTGCCAGCAGTGACAAGGCTAGCGGGGGAACAGATACGCAGTATTTT.

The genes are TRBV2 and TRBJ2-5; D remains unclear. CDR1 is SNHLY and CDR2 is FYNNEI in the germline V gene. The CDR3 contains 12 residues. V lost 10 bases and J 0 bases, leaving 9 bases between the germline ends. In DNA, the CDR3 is TGTGCCACCACCCGGGACCAAGAGACCCAGTACTTC. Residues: CATTRDQETQYF.

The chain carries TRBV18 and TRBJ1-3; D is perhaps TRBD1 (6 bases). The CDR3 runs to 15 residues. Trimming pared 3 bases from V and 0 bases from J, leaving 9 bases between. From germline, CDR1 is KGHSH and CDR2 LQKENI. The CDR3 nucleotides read TGTGCCAGCTCACCGAGGACAGACTCTGGAAACACCATATATTTT. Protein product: CASSPRTDSGNTIYF.

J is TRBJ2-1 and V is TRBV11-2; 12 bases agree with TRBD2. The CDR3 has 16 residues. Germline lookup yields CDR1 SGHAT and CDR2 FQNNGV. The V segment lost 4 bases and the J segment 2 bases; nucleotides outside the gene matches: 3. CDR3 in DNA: TGTGCCAGCAGCTGGACTAGCGGGGTAACCTACAATGAGCAGTTCTTC. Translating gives CASSWTSGVTYNEQFF.

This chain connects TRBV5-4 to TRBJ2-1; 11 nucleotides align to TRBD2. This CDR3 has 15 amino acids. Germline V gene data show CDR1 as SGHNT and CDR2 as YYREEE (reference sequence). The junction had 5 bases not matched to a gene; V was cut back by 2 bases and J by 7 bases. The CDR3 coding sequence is TGTGCCAGCAGCTTACTAGCGGGGGTTTTTAATGAGCAGTTCTTC. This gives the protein CASSLLAGVFNEQFF.

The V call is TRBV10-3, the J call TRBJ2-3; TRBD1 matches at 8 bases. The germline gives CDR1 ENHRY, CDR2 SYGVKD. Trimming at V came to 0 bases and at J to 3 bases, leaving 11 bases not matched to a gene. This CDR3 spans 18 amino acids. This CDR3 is CAISESTLFTGGTDTQYF. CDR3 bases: TGTGCCATCAGTGAGTCGACGCTTTTTACAGGGGGAACAGATACGCAGTATTTT.

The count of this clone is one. The DNA of the CDR3 is TGTGCCAGCAGCTTAGGGGGGGAGGCTTTCTTT. As protein: CASSLGGEAFF. The J gene is TRBJ1-1, the V gene TRBV11-2, with a weak D call TRBD1 (5 bases). The CDR3 is 11 residues long. The germline V and J ends were trimmed by 1 base and 11 bases, with 8 bases remaining between them. Germline-derived CDR1 and CDR2 are SGHAT and FQNNGV.

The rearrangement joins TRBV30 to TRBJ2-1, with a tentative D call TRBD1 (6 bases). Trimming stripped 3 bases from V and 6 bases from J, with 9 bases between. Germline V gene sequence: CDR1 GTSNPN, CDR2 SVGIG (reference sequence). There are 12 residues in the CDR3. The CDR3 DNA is TGTGCCTGGAGCGGACAGCGCAATGAGCAGTTCTTC. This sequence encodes CAWSGQRNEQFF. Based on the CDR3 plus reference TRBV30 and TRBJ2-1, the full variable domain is SQTIHQWPATLVQPVGSPLSLECTVEGTSNPNLYWYRQAAGRGLQLLFYSVGIGQISSEVPQNLSASRPQDRQFILSSKKLLLSDSGFYLCAWSGQRNEQFFGPGTRLTVL.

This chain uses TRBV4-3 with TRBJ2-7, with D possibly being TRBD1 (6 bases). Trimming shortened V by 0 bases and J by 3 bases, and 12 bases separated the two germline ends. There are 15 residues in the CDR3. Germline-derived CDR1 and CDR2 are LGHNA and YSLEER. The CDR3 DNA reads TGCGCCAGCAGCCAAGATTGGCAAGGGGGCTACGAGCAGTACTTC. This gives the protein CASSQDWQGGYEQYF.

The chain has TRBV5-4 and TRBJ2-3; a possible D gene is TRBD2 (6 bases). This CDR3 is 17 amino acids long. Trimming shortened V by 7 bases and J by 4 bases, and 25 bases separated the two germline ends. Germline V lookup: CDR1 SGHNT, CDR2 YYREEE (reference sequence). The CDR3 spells CASRTAEGPAGADTQYF. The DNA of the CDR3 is TGTGCCAGCCGAACGGCGGAGGGGCCAGCTGGGGCAGATACGCAGTATTTT.

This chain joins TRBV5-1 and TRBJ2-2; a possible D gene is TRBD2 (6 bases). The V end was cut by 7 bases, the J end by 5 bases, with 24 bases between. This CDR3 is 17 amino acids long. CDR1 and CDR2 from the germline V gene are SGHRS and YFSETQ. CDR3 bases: TGCGCCAGCCACCGGGGGACGCGAGCGAGGGGTACCGGGGAGCTGTTTTTT. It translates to CASHRGTRARGTGELFF.

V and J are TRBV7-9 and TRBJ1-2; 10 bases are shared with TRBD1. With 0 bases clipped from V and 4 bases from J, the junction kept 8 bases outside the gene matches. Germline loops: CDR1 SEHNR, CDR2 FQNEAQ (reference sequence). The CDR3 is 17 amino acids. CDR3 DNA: TGTGCCAGCAGCTTAGCTTATGGGACAGGGGAGGGCTATGGCTACACCTTC. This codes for CASSLAYGTGEGYGYTF.

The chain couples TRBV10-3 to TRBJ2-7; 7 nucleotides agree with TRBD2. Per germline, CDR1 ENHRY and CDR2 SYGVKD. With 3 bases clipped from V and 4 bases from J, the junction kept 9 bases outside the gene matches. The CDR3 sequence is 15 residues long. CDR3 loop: CAISELGGTGYEQYF. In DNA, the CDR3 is TGTGCCATCAGTGAACTCGGGGGGACCGGGTACGAGCAGTACTTC.

CDR3: CASSYPSGGDTQYF. In DNA form, the CDR3 reads TGTGCCAGCAGCTATCCTTCGGGGGGCGACACGCAGTATTTT. The chain has TRBV5-6 and TRBJ2-3; tentative D call: TRBD2 (7 bases). The CDR3 totals 14 residues. CDR1 is SGHDT, CDR2 YYEEEE, per germline. Trimming left V 3 bases short and J 9 bases short, with 17 bases between.

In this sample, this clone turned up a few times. The CDR3 region is CASSDPRQGQAYGYTF. DNA for the CDR3: TGTGCCAGCAGTGACCCGCGACAGGGGCAAGCCTATGGCTACACCTTC. The V gene is TRBV6-1, the J gene TRBJ1-2; 8 positions agree with TRBD1. The J segment lost 4 bases and the V segment lost 3 bases, leaving 10 bases of the junction unmatched. This CDR3 region has 16 residues. Germline V CDR1 and CDR2: MNHNS, SASEGT.